A selection of T cell receptor beta chains follows, all from one sample in a study of blood T cell repertoires in COVID-19. TCRdb's table, derived via immunoSEQ multiplex PCR, lists solely in-frame clones and lacks some. Here the sample spans hundreds of thousands of clones, less than 90% being singletons. The material sequenced was peripheral blood. These receptors were collected from a woman older than 75 with active or convalescent COVID-19. The CDR3 runs from the conserved cysteine through the conserved F or W. D genes are given only for firm matches. Some rows mark clone size as missing; the rest say once, few, many or name a class of expanded clone.

V gene,clone size,D gene,J gene,CDR3 DNA,CDR3 protein
TRBV2,.,.,TRBJ2-3,TGTGCCAGCAGCCGAAGCGGGCATAGCACAGATACGCAGTATTTT,CASSRSGHSTDTQYF
TRBV7-9,.,TRBD2,TRBJ2-7,TGTGCCAGCAGCTTAGGGGCAGGGACTATTTACGAGCAGTACTTC,CASSLGAGTIYEQYF
TRBV5-6,.,TRBD2,TRBJ2-2,TGTGCCAGCAGCTTGAAAACTAGCGGGAGGGCCGGGGAGCTGTTTTTT,CASSLKTSGRAGELFF
TRBV7-2,.,.,TRBJ1-2,TGTGCCAGCAGCTTGGGGGGAGCTAACTATGGCTACACCTTC,CASSLGGANYGYTF
TRBV19,.,.,TRBJ1-3,TGTGCCAGTAGTGGTCCACTAGGACGGGGAAACACCATATATTTT,CASSGPLGRGNTIYF
TRBV9,.,TRBD2,TRBJ2-1,TGTGCCAGCAGCTCGAGGGCTAGCGGGCATCACAATGAGCAGTTCTTC,CASSSRASGHHNEQFF
TRBV29-1,.,.,TRBJ2-7,TGCAGCGTTAAACTAGTGGGCTACGAGCAGTACTTC,CSVKLVGYEQYF
TRBV4-3,.,.,TRBJ1-1,TGCGCCAGCAGCCTAGACAGGATGAACACTGAAGCTTTCTTT,CASSLDRMNTEAFF
TRBV7-8,.,.,TRBJ1-2,TGTGCCAGCAGCCGTGTGGCACTACTTAACTATGGCTACACCTTC,CASSRVALLNYGYTF
TRBV18,few,.,TRBJ2-2,TGTGCCAGCTCACCAGAACTACAGGTCTTGGTCGGGGAGCTGTTTTTT,CASSPELQVLVGELFF
TRBV6-5,few,.,TRBJ2-7,TGTGCCAGCAGCGCAGACCGGGTAATCCACGAGCAGTACTTC,CASSADRVIHEQYF
TRBV11-3,.,.,TRBJ2-5,TGTGCCAGCAGCGCGGGTTTTCAAGAGACCCAGTACTTC,CASSAGFQETQYF
TRBV6-6,.,.,TRBJ1-3,TGTGCCACCAGGATGATGGGGAGCTCTGGAAACACCATATATTTT,CATRMMGSSGNTIYF
TRBV10-3,once,.,TRBJ1-2,TGTGCCATCAGTGGCGGGGGGGATAACTATGGCTACACCTTC,CAISGGGDNYGYTF
TRBV5-6,few,.,TRBJ1-1,TGTGCCAGCAGCTTGTTACAGAGGAACACTGAAGCTTTCTTT,CASSLLQRNTEAFF
TRBV6-1,once,.,TRBJ2-2,TGTGCCAGCAGTGAATTAGGCGGAAACACCGGGGAGCTGTTTTTT,CASSELGGNTGELFF
TRBV7-2,.,TRBD2,TRBJ2-5,TGTGCCAGCAGCTTAGGCCTTAGCGGGGGACCACAAGAGACCCAGTACTTC,CASSLGLSGGPQETQYF
TRBV29-1,few,.,TRBJ2-2,TGCAGCGTTGTTAGTCTCGCCGGGGAGCTGTTTTTT,CSVVSLAGELFF
TRBV6-1,few,.,TRBJ1-6,TGTGCCAGCAGTGAAGGAACAGCCTATAATTCACCCCTCCACTTT,CASSEGTAYNSPLHF
TRBV4-1,.,.,TRBJ1-1,TGCGCCAGCAACCAGAATGCCCGGGGCGCGGGGACTGAAGCTTTCTTT,CASNQNARGAGTEAFF
TRBV5-1,.,TRBD1,TRBJ2-5,TGCGCCAGCAGCGTAACAGGGGGCGGAGAGACCCAGTACTTC,CASSVTGGGETQYF
TRBV7-2,.,TRBD2,TRBJ2-1,TGTGCCAGCAGCAGGACTAGAGGCAATGAGCAGTTCTTC,CASSRTRGNEQFF
TRBV9,.,TRBD1,TRBJ1-6,TGTGCCAGCAGCGCCCGGGACAGTTATTCACCCCTCCACTTT,CASSARDSYSPLHF
TRBV9,.,TRBD2,TRBJ2-2,TGTGCCAGCAGCGCCTCGACTAGCGGGGGTTCTTTAGGAACGGGCGGGGAGCTGTTTTTT,CASSASTSGGSLGTGGELFF
TRBV7-2,.,.,TRBJ2-7,TGTGCCAGCAGCTTAGCGGACCGGGGGTACGAGCAGTACTTC,CASSLADRGYEQYF
TRBV7-8,.,TRBD1,TRBJ1-4,TGTGCCAGCAGCGGGGACAGAGCTAATGAAAAACTGTTTTTT,CASSGDRANEKLFF
TRBV5-1,.,.,TRBJ2-2,TGCGCCAGCAGCCTCGCGAACACCGGGGAGCTGTTTTTT,CASSLANTGELFF
TRBV15,.,.,TRBJ2-3,TGTGCCACCAGCATACAAAACACAGATACGCAGTATTTT,CATSIQNTDTQYF
TRBV6-1,.,TRBD2,TRBJ2-1,TGTGCCAGCAGTGACACTAGCGGGAGTTTCGGTGAGCAGTTCTTC,CASSDTSGSFGEQFF